This TCR beta chain was obtained from a study of T cells in Graves' hyperthyroidism and ophthalmopathy. In germline, CDR1 is SGHNT, CDR2 YENEEA. V dropped 5 bases and J dropped 3 bases, with 13 bases sitting between them. This CDR3 region has 14 residues. This clonotype was seen ten or more times. Amplified TCR beta CDR3 regions derived from RNA transcripts. Using the HTBI primer set, a first-round RT-PCR was run on the TCR CDR3. TCRdb processed the multiplex PCR reads anew with MiXCR; each CDR3 protein has one entry. There are about 400,000 distinct CDR3 sequences in the sample; around 15% occur only once, and 25% to 30% lies in the top ten.

Specimen: blood. This TCR was sampled from a man in his fifties or sixties with Graves' ophthalmopathy. V and J are TRBV11-3 and TRBJ1-2; D is unresolved. CDR3 DNA: TGTGCCAGCAGCGGCTCATGGGCAGACTATGGCTACACCTTC. Translation gives CASSGSWADYGYTF.